Following are 10 T cell receptor beta chains from one sample sequenced in a study of T cell responses to AZD1222 COVID-19 vaccine. TCRdb's table, derived via immunoSEQ multiplex PCR, lists solely in-frame clones and lacks some. The table has roughly 180,000 clones, about 93% seen once. The sequences come from peripheral blood, collected on day 0 of AZD1222 vaccination. The receptor source for this set is an adult in good health.

This sequence joins TRBV7-2 and TRBJ1-5, with unresolved D. The CDR3 runs 15 residues. Trimming removed 3 bases at V and 0 bases at J, with 9 bases between. Germline-derived CDR1 and CDR2 are SGHTA and FQGNSA. The CDR3 sequence is CASSFYPDSNQPQHF. CDR3 bases: TGTGCCAGCAGCTTTTACCCCGATAGCAATCAGCCCCAGCATTTT.

This clone is a singleton in its sample. In DNA form, the CDR3 reads TGTGCCAGCAGCGTAGAGGGGTGGGGAGCTAACACCGGGGAGCTGTTTTTT. It yields the protein CASSVEGWGANTGELFF. The genes are TRBV9 and TRBJ2-2; D might be TRBD1 or TRBD2, each matching 5 bases. The V end lost 0 bases, the J end lost 2 bases, and 14 bases lay between the germline ends. The germline CDR1 and CDR2 sequences are SGDLS and YYNGEE. This CDR3 has 17 residues.

The rearrangement joins TRBV15 to TRBJ2-7, with 12 positions matching TRBD2. V lost 1 base and J lost 3; bases outside the gene matches: 10. In germline, CDR1 is LNHNV, CDR2 YYDKDF (reference sequence). The length of the CDR3 is 18 residues. CDR3 amino acids: CATSRGLAGEFLGYEQYF. The DNA for the CDR3 is TGTGCCACCAGCAGAGGACTAGCGGGAGAATTTTTGGGCTACGAGCAGTACTTC.

The chain recombines TRBV12-2 with TRBJ2-7; the D call TRBD1 from the table was never checked on the DNA. TRBV12-2 is noted as a pseudogene. The CDR3 spans 15 residues. CDR3 nucleotide sequence: TGTGCAAGTCGCTTAGAGGACAGTTACTCCTACGAGCAGTACTTC. Its protein is CASRLEDSYSYEQYF.

The rearrangement joins TRBV28 to TRBJ1-3; no reliable D call. This CDR3 is 13 amino acids long. Germline CDR1 reads MDHEN; CDR2 reads SYDVKM. Trimming pared 7 bases from V and 0 bases from J, leaving 7 bases between. The CDR3, as DNA: TGTGCCAGCACCTCCCCCTCTGGAAACACCATATATTTT. Its translation: CASTSPSGNTIYF.

The V call is TRBV24-1, the J call TRBJ2-1; D remains unclear. Per the germline V gene, CDR1 is KGHDR and CDR2 is SFDVKD. Trimming removed 5 bases at V and 7 bases at J, with 5 bases between. The CDR3 has 11 amino acids. The CDR3 DNA follows: TGTGCCACCAGTGCCAGAAATGAGCAGTTCTTC. This codes for CATSARNEQFF.

The chain joins TRBV9 to TRBJ1-1, with D uncertain. CDR1 SGDLS and CDR2 YYNGEE come from the germline V gene. V was shortened by 1 base and J by 6 bases, with 10 bases between the two germline ends. The CDR3 spans 13 residues. CDR3: CASSVWDLSEAFF. The DNA of the CDR3 is TGTGCCAGCAGCGTATGGGATCTCTCTGAAGCTTTCTTT.

The chain recombines TRBV4-1 with TRBJ2-4; D perhaps matches TRBD2 (6 bases). Per germline, CDR1 MGHRA and CDR2 YSYEKL. V shed 1 base and J shed 1 base, with 20 bases lying between them. The CDR3 spans 19 residues. The CDR3 DNA is TGCGCCAGCAGCCAAGTTTCTGGAGGGTCGAAACACGCCAAAAACATTCAGTACTTC. Its translation: CASSQVSGGSKHAKNIQYF.

This CDR3 is CASSGVGRTRDNYGYTF. Written as DNA, the CDR3 is TGTGCCAGCAGTGGAGTAGGACGGACGAGGGATAACTATGGCTACACCTTC. The chain has TRBV6-1 and TRBJ1-2, with D unresolved. Trimming removed 4 bases at V and 1 base at J, with 19 bases between. From germline, CDR1 is MNHNS and CDR2 SASEGT. CDR3 size: 17 residues.

The genes are TRBV10-2 and TRBJ2-5; D could derive from TRBD1 or TRBD2 (5 bases each). From germline, CDR1 is WSHSY and CDR2 SAAADI. Trimming took off 3 bases at V and 1 base at J, with 18 bases between the two ends. The CDR3 extends over 17 amino acids. CDR3 nucleotide sequence: TGCGCCAGCAGTGAAGGACCGGGACGGGTAGTCCAAGAGACCCAGTACTTC. Translation: CASSEGPGRVVQETQYF.